This TCR beta chain originates from a study of beta chain features in type 1 diabetes. Study findings and constraints: For Type 1 diabetes patients, all four CD4+ subsets carried TCRB CDR3s that were moderately but significantly shorter. VDJ junctions from patients with type 1 diabetes contained fewer insertions and more deletions.

This clone showed up just a few times. The antigen is undetermined. Trimming left V 1 base short and J 5 bases short, with 14 bases between. The CDR3 sequence is 15 residues long. Germline CDR1 is SGHAT and CDR2 is FQNNGV. Since all of the isolated RNA was reverse transcribed, expressed TCRB transcripts were what got sequenced. The protocol was immunoSEQ multiplex PCR, while the TCRdb copy is restricted to in-frame clones and leaves out a portion. The data show 300,000 to 350,000 clones, around 9.7% seen once. The V and J genes are TRBV11-2 and TRBJ2-5; no clear D. The receptor comes from a man younger than 40 with type 1 diabetes. Sample: central memory CD4+ T cells from blood. DNA of the CDR3: TGTGCCAGCAGCTTAGTCGGTAGGGTCCCGGAGACCCAGTACTTC. Translated: CASSLVGRVPETQYF.